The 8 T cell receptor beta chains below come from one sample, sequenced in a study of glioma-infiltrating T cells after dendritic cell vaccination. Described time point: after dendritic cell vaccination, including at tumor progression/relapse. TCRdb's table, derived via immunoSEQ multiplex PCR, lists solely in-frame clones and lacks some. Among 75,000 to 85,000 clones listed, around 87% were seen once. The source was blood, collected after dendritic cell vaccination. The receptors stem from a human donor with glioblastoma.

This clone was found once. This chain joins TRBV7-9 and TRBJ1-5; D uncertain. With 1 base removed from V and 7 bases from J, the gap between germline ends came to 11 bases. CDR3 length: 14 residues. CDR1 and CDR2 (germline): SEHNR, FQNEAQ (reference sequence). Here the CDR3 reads CASSLGGGRQPQHF. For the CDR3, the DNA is TGTGCCAGCAGCTTAGGTGGAGGGCGGCAGCCCCAGCATTTT.

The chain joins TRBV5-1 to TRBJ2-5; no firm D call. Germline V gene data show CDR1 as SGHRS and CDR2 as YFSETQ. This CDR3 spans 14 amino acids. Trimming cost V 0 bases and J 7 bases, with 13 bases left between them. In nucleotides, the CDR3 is TGCGCCAGCAGCTTGGCCCTCGCCACGGGGACCCAGTACTTC. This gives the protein CASSLALATGTQYF.

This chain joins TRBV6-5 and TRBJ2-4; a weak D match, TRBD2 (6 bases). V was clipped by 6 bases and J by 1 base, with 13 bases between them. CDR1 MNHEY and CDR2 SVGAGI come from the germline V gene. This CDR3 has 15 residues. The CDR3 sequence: CASREARGAKNIQYF. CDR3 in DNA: TGTGCCAGCAGGGAGGCTCGGGGGGCCAAAAACATTCAGTACTTC.

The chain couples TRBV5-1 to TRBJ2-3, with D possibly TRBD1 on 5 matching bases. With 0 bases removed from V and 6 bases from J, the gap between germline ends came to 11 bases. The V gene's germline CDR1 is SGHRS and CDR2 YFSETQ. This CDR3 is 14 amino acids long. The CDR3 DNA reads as TGCGCCAGCAGCTTGGACAGGATAGGGGATACGCAGTATTTT. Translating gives CASSLDRIGDTQYF.

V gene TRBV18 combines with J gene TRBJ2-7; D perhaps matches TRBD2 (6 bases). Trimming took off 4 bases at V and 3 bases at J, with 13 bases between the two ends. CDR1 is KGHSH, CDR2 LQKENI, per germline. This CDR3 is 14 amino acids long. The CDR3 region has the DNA TGTGCCAGCTCACTAAATCCGGGGGACTACGAGCAGTACTTC. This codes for CASSLNPGDYEQYF.

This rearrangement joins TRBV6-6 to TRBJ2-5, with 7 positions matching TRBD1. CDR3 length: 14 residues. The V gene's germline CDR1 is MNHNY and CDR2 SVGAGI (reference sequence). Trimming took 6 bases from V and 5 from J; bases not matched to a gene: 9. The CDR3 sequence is CASRSTGLRETQYF. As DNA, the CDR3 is TGTGCCAGCAGATCGACAGGGCTGAGGGAGACCCAGTACTTC.

This chain's CDR3 is CASSLFRPGDTEAFF. CDR3 bases: TGCGCCAGCAGCCTATTCAGGCCCGGCGACACTGAAGCTTTCTTT. The chain has TRBV5-1 and TRBJ1-1; D is unresolved. This CDR3 has 15 amino acids. Trimming cost V 4 bases and J 3 bases, with 16 bases left between them. Germline CDR1 is SGHRS and CDR2 is YFSETQ.

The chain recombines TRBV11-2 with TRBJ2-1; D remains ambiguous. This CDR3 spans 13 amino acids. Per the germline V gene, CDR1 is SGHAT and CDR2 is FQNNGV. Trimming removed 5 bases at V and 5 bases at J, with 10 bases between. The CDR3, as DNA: TGTGCCAGCAGCCCTCACCTAGACAATGAGCAGTTCTTC. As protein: CASSPHLDNEQFF.